This entry is about one T cell receptor (beta chain). Its antigen is currently unknown. 13 Jbeta primers and 60 Vbeta primers were used for the PCR. Libraries were prepared by immunoSEQ multiplex PCR; TCRdb keeps only in-frame clonotypes and omits some of them. The sample lists under 150,000 clones, more than 80% occurring once. The length of the CDR3 is 14 residues. The germline V gene has CDR1 PRHDT and CDR2 FYEKMQ (reference sequence). The ends were cut back, 4 bases at V and 2 bases at J, with 8 bases in the middle. Participants comprised healthy donors of bone marrow. These data belong to a study of cytomegalovirus exposure and HLA in healthy donors. General study results and limits: Donors were assumed by presence/absence analyses to have roughly uniform sequencing depth.

Sequenced input: PBMCs. The genes are TRBV13 and TRBJ2-2; D not resolved. This receptor was identified in a male donor in good health and CMV-seronegative. This CDR3 is CASSSYINTGELFF. DNA of the CDR3: TGTGCCAGCAGCTCATACATCAACACCGGGGAGCTGTTTTTT.